The 5 T cell receptor beta chains reported below all come from one sample, sequenced in a study of OX40 agonist ivuxolimab in advanced cancers. The protocol was immunoSEQ multiplex PCR, while the TCRdb copy is restricted to in-frame clones and leaves out a portion. In the table there are more than 85,000 clones, 90% to 95% of which are singletons. The sequenced sample was CD4+ or CD8+ T cells sorted from blood, obtained in a trial of the OX40 agonist ivuxolimab. These receptors were collected from an adult with an advanced solid tumor such as melanoma, head and neck, liver or kidney cancer.

The V call is TRBV21-1, the J call TRBJ1-1. TRBV21-1 is given as a pseudogene. This CDR3 is built from 12 residues. The CDR3 DNA reads as TGTGCCAGCAGCGTAGGGGGGGCTGAAGCTTTCTTT. Protein sequence: CASSVGGAEAFF.

This clone occurred once. J is TRBJ2-1 and V is TRBV30, with D possibly TRBD2 on 5 matching bases. V was clipped by 4 bases and J by 1 base, with 11 bases between them. Germline CDR1 is GTSNPN and CDR2 is SVGIG (reference sequence). CDR3 length: 14 residues. The CDR3 sequence is CAWTRADSYNEQFF. CDR3 sequence (DNA): TGTGCCTGGACCCGAGCGGATTCCTACAATGAGCAGTTCTTC.

The chain uses TRBV18 and TRBJ2-7; 13 nucleotides match TRBD2. The germline gives CDR1 KGHSH, CDR2 LQKENI. This CDR3 comprises 15 residues. V lost 6 bases, J lost 4 bases, and 6 bases stayed unmatched. CDR3 amino acids: CASSPTSGRAYEQYF. As DNA, the CDR3 is TGTGCCAGCTCTCCAACTAGCGGGAGGGCGTACGAGCAGTACTTC.

The chain is built from TRBV7-2 and TRBJ1-2; 8 positions agree with TRBD1. V lost 5 bases, J lost 8 bases, and 7 bases stayed unmatched. The CDR3 contains 13 residues. Germline V gene lookup returns CDR1 SGHTA and CDR2 FQGNSA. CDR3 sequence: CASSLTGVEGYTF. As DNA, the CDR3 is TGTGCCAGCAGCCTGACAGGGGTGGAGGGCTACACCTTC.

As DNA, the CDR3 is TGCGCCAGCAGCATTGACAGGGGGCACACAGATACGCAGTATTTT. Amino acids: CASSIDRGHTDTQYF. The rearrangement joins TRBV5-1 to TRBJ2-3; 10 bases map to TRBD1. With 4 bases clipped from V and 2 bases from J, the junction kept 4 bases outside the gene matches. The CDR3 totals 15 residues. The germline V gene has CDR1 SGHRS and CDR2 YFSETQ.